Listed below are T cell receptor beta chains from one sample, sequenced in a study of tumor-infiltrating lymphocytes in oesophageal squamous cell carcinoma. MiXCR, applied by TCRdb to the PCR reads, yields one record per CDR3 protein. Here the sample spans approximately 19,000 distinct CDR3 sequences, 45% to 50% being singletons. The sequencing sample was made of esophageal tumor tissue. The receptors shown here come from a male donor with esophageal squamous cell carcinoma. Both conserved end residues are part of each CDR3. D genes are given only for firm matches. Not all rows give a size; the values are once, few, many and, for expanded clones, a class.

CDR3 length,D gene,V gene,J gene,clone size,CDR3 protein,CDR3 DNA
16,TRBD2,TRBV7-6,TRBJ2-5,NA,CASSPDPGLAQETQYF,TGTGCCAGCAGCCCCGACCCGGGACTAGCTCAGGAGACCCAGTACTTC
15,NA,TRBV11-1,TRBJ2-1,NA,CASSFTWSSYNEQFF,TGTGCCAGCAGCTTTACATGGAGCTCCTACAATGAGCAGTTCTTC
14,NA,TRBV7-2,TRBJ2-2,NA,CASSLNRGAGELFF,TGTGCCAGCAGCTTAAACAGAGGGGCCGGGGAGCTGTTTTTT
14,TRBD1,TRBV28,TRBJ1-2,many,CASSLFGQEFGYTF,TGTGCCAGCAGTTTATTCGGACAGGAATTTGGCTACACCTTC
16,NA,TRBV11-3,TRBJ1-4,NA,CASSLPGVQFDEKLFF,TGTGCCAGCAGCCTCCCTGGGGTGCAGTTTGATGAAAAACTGTTTTTT
16,NA,TRBV7-6,TRBJ2-5,NA,CASSPLADTGLVTQYF,TGTGCCAGCAGCCCTCTAGCCGATACAGGGTTGGTGACCCAGTACTTC
15,NA,TRBV7-3,TRBJ2-5,few,CASSLDGGVQETQYF,TGTGCCAGCAGCCTAGACGGAGGGGTCCAAGAGACCCAGTACTTC
14,NA,TRBV7-3,TRBJ2-5,few,CASSRWTATETQYF,TGTGCCAGCAGCCGTTGGACAGCCACGGAGACCCAGTACTTC
14,TRBD1,TRBV18,TRBJ1-6,NA,CASSKTGANSPLHF,TGTGCCAGCTCAAAAACAGGGGCTAATTCACCCCTCCACTTT
16,TRBD2,TRBV7-4,TRBJ2-5,once,CASSFGLAGSQETQYF,TGTGCCAGCAGCTTTGGGCTAGCGGGTTCCCAAGAGACCCAGTACTTC
12,NA,TRBV7-2,TRBJ2-5,NA,CASSLDTVAQYF,TGTGCCAGCAGCTTAGATACCGTCGCCCAGTACTTC
13,TRBD2,TRBV25-1,TRBJ2-5,few,CASSPGLGETQYF,TGTGCCAGCAGCCCGGGACTAGGGGAGACCCAGTACTTC
14,NA,TRBV7-2,TRBJ1-2,NA,CASSLGRTNYGYTF,TGTGCCAGCAGCTTAGGCAGGACAAACTATGGCTACACCTTC
15,TRBD2,TRBV7-2,TRBJ2-1,once,CASSSPAGNSYEQFF,TGTGCCAGCAGCTCCCCAGCGGGAAACTCCTACGAGCAGTTCTTC
13,NA,TRBV6-1,TRBJ1-5,NA,CASRTSQAQPQHF,TGTGCCAGCAGAACCTCACAGGCCCAGCCCCAGCATTTT
15,TRBD1,TRBV7-2,TRBJ2-7,few,CASSIPGQDFYEQYF,TGTGCCAGCAGCATACCGGGACAGGACTTTTACGAGCAGTACTTC
21,NA,TRBV7-5,TRBJ2-1,medium-sized,CISVPETLWTSGDPNGNEQFF,NA
13,NA,TRBV9,TRBJ2-3,NA,CASSAVGADTQYF,TGTGCCAGCAGCGCAGTCGGGGCAGATACGCAGTATTTT
15,NA,TRBV7-8,TRBJ2-2,few,CASKGVWGVTGELFF,TGTGCCAGCAAGGGTGTCTGGGGGGTCACCGGGGAGCTGTTTTTT
16,TRBD2,TRBV11-2,TRBJ2-1,many,CASSLVAGVSYNEQFF,TGTGCCAGCAGCTTAGTTGCGGGAGTTTCCTACAATGAGCAGTTCTTC
15,TRBD1,TRBV12-3/TRBV12-4,TRBJ2-2,NA,CASSKPGQGAVELFF,TGTGCCAGCAGTAAACCGGGACAGGGGGCAGTGGAGCTGTTTTTT
15,NA,TRBV7-2,TRBJ1-6,once,CASSLVGTPNSPLHF,TGTGCCAGCAGCTTAGTCGGGACACCGAATTCACCCCTCCACTTT
15,TRBD2,TRBV4-1,TRBJ2-1,many,CASSQRLAGHYEQFF,TGCGCCAGCAGCCAACGACTAGCGGGACATTATGAGCAGTTCTTC
14,NA,TRBV12-3/TRBV12-4,TRBJ1-2,large,CASSLAGRIYGYTF,TGTGCCAGCAGTTTAGCGGGACGCATCTATGGCTACACCTTC
15,TRBD1,TRBV7-9,TRBJ2-7,once,CASSLVGQVGYEQYF,TGTGCCAGCAGCTTAGTGGGACAGGTAGGCTACGAGCAGTACTTC
14,NA,TRBV7-9,TRBJ1-5,NA,CASSLGYGNQPQHF,TGTGCCAGCAGCTTAGGGTACGGAAATCAGCCCCAGCATTTT
14,TRBD2,TRBV7-9,TRBJ2-7,large,CASSNSGRSYEQYF,TGTGCCAGCAGTAATAGCGGGAGGAGCTACGAGCAGTACTTC
15,TRBD1,TRBV6-2/TRBV6-3,TRBJ1-5,once,CASSRRDRAYQPQHF,TGTGCCAGCAGCCGTCGAGACAGGGCCTATCAGCCCCAGCATTTT
18,TRBD2,TRBV7-3,TRBJ2-1,NA,CASSSQRRVGGVYNEQFF,TGTGCCAGCAGCTCACAAAGAAGGGTGGGGGGGGTCTACAATGAGCAGTTCTTC
14,NA,TRBV2,TRBJ2-3,many,CASRGLSGTDTQYF,TGTGCCAGCAGGGGGCTTAGCGGCACAGATACGCAGTATTTT
13,NA,TRBV7-6,TRBJ2-2,few,CASRRANTGELFF,TGTGCTAGCAGGCGGGCGAACACCGGGGAGCTGTTTTTT
11,NA,TRBV7-2,TRBJ2-4,few,CASSLQVEQYF,TGTGCCAGCAGCTTACAGGTAGAGCAGTACTTC
11,NA,TRBV12-3/TRBV12-4,TRBJ2-7,NA,CASSLANEQYF,TGTGCCAGCAGTTTAGCAAATGAGCAGTACTTC
13,NA,TRBV7-2,TRBJ2-7,NA,CASSLNPIYEQYF,TGTGCCAGCAGCTTAAATCCGATTTACGAGCAGTACTTC
14,NA,TRBV12-3/TRBV12-4,TRBJ2-5,medium-sized,CASSLPDTQETQYF,TGTGCCAGCAGTTTACCTGACACCCAGGAGACCCAGTACTTC
15,NA,TRBV6-1,TRBJ2-2,many,CATLGEGRGAGELFF,TGTGCCACCCTTGGTGAGGGGCGAGGCGCCGGGGAGCTGTTTTTT
10,NA,TRBV2,TRBJ2-1,NA,CASSDYEQFF,TGTGCCAGCAGTGACTATGAGCAGTTCTTC
14,NA,TRBV7-9,TRBJ2-7,NA,CASSLTANSYEQYF,TGTGCCAGCAGCTTGACAGCTAACTCCTACGAGCAGTACTTC
19,NA,TRBV6-1,TRBJ2-5,NA,CASSHATRVWGGTWETQYF,TGTGCCAGCAGTCACGCGACCCGAGTATGGGGCGGCACATGGGAGACCCAGTACTTC
14,NA,TRBV12-3/TRBV12-4,TRBJ2-1,once,CASTPSSVTTQQFF,TGTGCCAGCACTCCCAGCTCCGTAACCACCCAGCAGTTCTTC
15,TRBD1,TRBV4-1,TRBJ2-7,NA,CASSQADRVSYEQYF,TGCGCCAGCAGCCAAGCAGACAGGGTTTCCTACGAGCAGTACTTC
15,TRBD2,TRBV12-3/TRBV12-4,TRBJ2-3,NA,CASMGLAGGIDTQYF,TGTGCCAGTATGGGGCTAGCGGGAGGGATAGATACGCAGTATTTT
18,TRBD2,TRBV7-9,TRBJ2-1,few,CASSLGRTSRSSYNEQFF,TGTGCCAGCAGCTTGGGTCGGACTAGCAGAAGCTCCTACAATGAGCAGTTCTTC
14,NA,TRBV7-2,TRBJ2-2,NA,CASSPHVDTGELFF,TGTGCCAGCAGCCCCCATGTGGACACCGGGGAGCTGTTTTTT
12,NA,TRBV7-3,TRBJ2-3,many,CASSFYADTQYF,TGTGCCAGCAGCTTCTACGCAGATACGCAGTATTTT
13,NA,TRBV7-3,TRBJ2-7,few,CASSVDREREQYF,TGTGCCAGCAGCGTCGACAGAGAACGTGAGCAGTACTTC
13,NA,TRBV6-1,TRBJ1-1,medium-sized,CASSEAGRTEAFF,TGTGCCAGCAGTGAGGCGGGTCGAACTGAAGCTTTCTTT
14,NA,TRBV7-2,TRBJ2-7,NA,CASSSHRASYEQYF,TGTGCCAGCAGCTCTCACAGGGCGTCCTACGAGCAGTACTTC
15,NA,TRBV5-8,TRBJ1-1,few,CASSLEAGLNTEAFF,TGTGCCAGCAGCTTGGAGGCAGGGTTGAACACTGAAGCTTTCTTT